This is a list of T cell receptor beta chains from one sample in a study of blood T cell repertoires in COVID-19. Method: immunoSEQ multiplex PCR; TCRdb's copy keeps in-frame clones and lacks some. The sample consists of about 440,000 clones, approximately 90% of them appearing once. Sequencing used peripheral blood. All receptors derive from a woman in her thirties with acute or convalescent COVID-19. CDR3s include the opening cysteine and the closing phenylalanine or tryptophan.

TRBJ1-6 | TRBV2 | CASSASQGARNSPLHF
TRBJ1-6 | TRBV29-1 | CSVGTGRPNSPLHF
TRBJ2-7 | TRBV18 | CASSPGLAGTSYEQYF
TRBJ2-7 | TRBV11-2 | CASSLEAGYEQYF
TRBJ1-5 | TRBV28 | CASSLGQGATWQPQHF
TRBJ2-6 | TRBV14 | CATGHSGANVLTF
TRBJ2-7 | TRBV6-5 | CASSPGVSYEQYF
TRBJ1-5 | TRBV28 | CASTPAGTGRPQHF
TRBJ2-5 | TRBV30 | CAWSAGLAVKETQYF
TRBJ2-1 | TRBV2 | CAAGGQYNEQFF
TRBJ2-2 | TRBV7-3 | CASSRGSTGELFF
TRBJ2-3 | TRBV24-1 | CATSDFRGGTDTQYF
TRBJ1-4 | TRBV7-9 | CASSLTGGEGEKLFF
TRBJ1-4 | TRBV19 | CASSIWEDNEKLFF
TRBJ2-7 | TRBV27 | CATRTGVSSYEQYF
TRBJ1-2 | TRBV5-4 | CASSTGDSYGYTF
TRBJ2-3 | TRBV7-9 | CASSFRTGGAWGTDTQYF
TRBJ1-5 | TRBV7-6 | CASSPSGTGPRNQPQHF
TRBJ1-5 | TRBV5-6 | CASSQTGRDQPQHF
TRBJ1-2 | TRBV7-2 | CASSLQTGVGYTF
TRBJ2-1 | TRBV6-1 | CASSVGPFILGNEQFF
TRBJ2-1 | TRBV27 | CASSQSTLAGVHNEQFF
TRBJ2-7 | TRBV29-1 | CSAGAGSYEQYF
TRBJ2-7 | TRBV7-9 | CASSLTGKPYEQYF
TRBJ2-7 | TRBV6-2/TRBV6-3 | CASSLSRTESSYEQYF
TRBJ2-5 | TRBV2 | CASSELLADRKETQYF
TRBJ2-7 | TRBV27 | CASSPGQGISEQYF
TRBJ2-7 | TRBV5-4 | CASSSIHSYEQYF
TRBJ2-1 | TRBV27 | CASSFPSGGGGNEQFF
TRBJ1-2 | TRBV27 | CASGDSGGNYGYTF
TRBJ1-2 | TRBV5-6 | CASSWGQGAQGYTF
TRBJ2-5 | TRBV4-1 | CASSQVGGRLETQYF
TRBJ1-6 | TRBV4-1 | CASSDRFNSPLHF
TRBJ1-6 | TRBV13 | CASSSTGQGWSPLHF
TRBJ1-2 | TRBV4-1 | CASSQDPLRQGGYTF
TRBJ2-7 | TRBV27 | CASSSVGTSFEQYF
TRBJ1-5 | TRBV2 | CASSVQGSHQPQHF
TRBJ2-3 | TRBV6-5 | CASRTGPSTDTQYF
TRBJ2-7 | TRBV2 | CASSPLRDRDSYEQYF
TRBJ1-1 | TRBV7-3 | CASSLDRRTEAFF
TRBJ2-7 | TRBV4-1 | CASSQATSGGHSYEQYF
TRBJ2-1 | TRBV9 | CASSVAPTHYNEQFF
TRBJ1-6 | TRBV2 | CASRDNRGAFPLHF
TRBJ1-2 | TRBV2 | CASSSGGGGYTF
TRBJ2-1 | TRBV5-6 | CASSLSANEQFF
TRBJ1-3 | TRBV18 | CASSESSGNTIYF
TRBJ2-1 | TRBV5-6 | CASSMGTGGNEQFF
TRBJ2-7 | TRBV24-1 | CATSDSETNPYEQYF
TRBJ2-7 | TRBV14 | CASSKVGGTSYEQYF
TRBJ2-2 | TRBV9 | CASSAPGQFASLFF
TRBJ1-2 | TRBV7-9 | CASSPDFSSGYTF
TRBJ2-3 | TRBV7-9 | CASSLFRGDTQYF
TRBJ1-4 | TRBV3-1/TRBV3-2 | CASSPDWSEEKLFF
TRBJ1-6 | TRBV12-3/TRBV12-4 | CASSIDRDSPLHF
TRBJ2-1 | TRBV12-3/TRBV12-4 | CASSPSGGEQFF
TRBJ1-6 | TRBV18 | CASLPGLGNSPLHF
TRBJ2-3 | TRBV2 | CASNLKLQLSDTQYF
TRBJ2-2 | TRBV27 | CASSLSKGTGELFF
TRBJ1-1 | TRBV10-3 | CAISGSTASHTEAFF
TRBJ1-3 | TRBV30 | CAWSTGSSGNTIYF